This TCR beta chain was recovered during a study of T cell responses to AZD1222 COVID-19 vaccine. This CDR3 has 13 residues. Germline CDR1 reads SEHNR; CDR2 reads FQNEAQ (reference sequence). V shed 9 bases and J shed 5 bases, with 17 bases lying between them. Points from the study as a whole: White British donors predominated, females outnumbered males, and clonal diversity was possibly underestimated. Every sample of the repertoires postdated the peak T cell response.

Profiled with immunoSEQ multiplex PCR; TCRdb holds only in-frame clones, not every one. The top ten clones hold 2% to 2.5% of a sample with fewer than 130,000 clones, 90% to 95% of them seen once. To note about this clone: Its target is not known.

The chain couples TRBV7-9 to TRBJ2-7, with D hard to call. The specimen comprised peripheral blood, sampled on day 0 of AZD1222 vaccination. The sequence came from an adult in good health. The CDR3 DNA reads as TGTGCCAGTAAAGCAGGTGAAGTGAACGAGCAGTACTTC. It is translated as CASKAGEVNEQYF. Drawing the rest from reference TRBV7-9 and TRBJ2-7, the complete variable domain is DTGVSQNPRHKITKRGQNVTFRCDPISEHNRLYWYRQTLGQGPEFLTYFQNEAQLEKSRLLSDRFSAERPKGSFSTLEIQRTEQGDSAMYLCASKAGEVNEQYFGPGTRLTVT.